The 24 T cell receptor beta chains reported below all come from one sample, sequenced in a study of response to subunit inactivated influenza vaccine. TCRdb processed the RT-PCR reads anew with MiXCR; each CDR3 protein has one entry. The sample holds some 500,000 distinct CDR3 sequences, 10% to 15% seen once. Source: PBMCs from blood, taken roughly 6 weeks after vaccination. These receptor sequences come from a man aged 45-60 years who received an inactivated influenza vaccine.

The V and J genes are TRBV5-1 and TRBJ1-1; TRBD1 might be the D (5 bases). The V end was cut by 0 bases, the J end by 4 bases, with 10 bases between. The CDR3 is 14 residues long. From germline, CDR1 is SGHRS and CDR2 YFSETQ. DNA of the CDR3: TGCGCCAGCAGCTTGGGGGCAGGGCCCACTGAAGCTTTCTTT. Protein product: CASSLGAGPTEAFF. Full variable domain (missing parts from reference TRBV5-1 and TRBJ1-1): KAGVTQTPRYLIKTRGQQVTLSCSPISGHRSVSWYQQTPGQGLQFLFEYFSETQRNKGNFPGRFSGRQFSNSRSEMNVSTLELGDSALYLCASSLGAGPTEAFFGQGTRLTVV.

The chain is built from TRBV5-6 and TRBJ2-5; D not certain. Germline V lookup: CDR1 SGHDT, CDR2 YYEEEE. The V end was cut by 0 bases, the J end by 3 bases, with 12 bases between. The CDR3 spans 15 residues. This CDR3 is CASSLVSGEEETQYF. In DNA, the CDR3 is TGTGCCAGCAGCTTGGTCTCGGGCGAAGAAGAGACCCAGTACTTC.

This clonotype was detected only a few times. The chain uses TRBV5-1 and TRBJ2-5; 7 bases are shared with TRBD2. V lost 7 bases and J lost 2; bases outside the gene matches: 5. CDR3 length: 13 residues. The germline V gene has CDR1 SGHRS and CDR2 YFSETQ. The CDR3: CASELAPQETQYF. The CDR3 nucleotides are TGCGCCAGCGAACTAGCGCCACAAGAGACCCAGTACTTC.

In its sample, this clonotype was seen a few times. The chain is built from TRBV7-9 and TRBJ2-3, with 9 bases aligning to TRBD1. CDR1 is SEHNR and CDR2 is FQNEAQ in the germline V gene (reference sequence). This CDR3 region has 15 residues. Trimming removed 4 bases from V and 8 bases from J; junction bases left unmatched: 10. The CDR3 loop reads CASSSVGQGGGTQYF. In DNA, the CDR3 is TGTGCCAGCAGCTCCGTGGGACAGGGTGGAGGTACGCAGTATTTT.

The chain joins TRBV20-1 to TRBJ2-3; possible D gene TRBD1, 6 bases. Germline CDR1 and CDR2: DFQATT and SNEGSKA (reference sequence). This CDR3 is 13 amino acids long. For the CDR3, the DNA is TGCGGAGTAGAGATCAGGGGAACAGATACGCAGTATTTT. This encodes CGVEIRGTDTQYF.

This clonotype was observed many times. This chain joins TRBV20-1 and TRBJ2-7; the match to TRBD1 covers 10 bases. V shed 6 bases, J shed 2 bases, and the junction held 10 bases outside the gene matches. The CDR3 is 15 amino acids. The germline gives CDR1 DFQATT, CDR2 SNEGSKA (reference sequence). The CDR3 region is CSATSDRGGTYEQYF. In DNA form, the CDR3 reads TGCAGTGCCACCTCGGACAGGGGGGGGACCTACGAGCAGTACTTC.

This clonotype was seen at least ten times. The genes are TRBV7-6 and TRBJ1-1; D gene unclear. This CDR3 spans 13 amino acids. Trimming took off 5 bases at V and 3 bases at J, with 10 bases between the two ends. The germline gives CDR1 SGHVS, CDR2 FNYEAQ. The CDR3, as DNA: TGTGCCAGCAGCCGAAGTGGGGACACTGAAGCTTTCTTT. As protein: CASSRSGDTEAFF.

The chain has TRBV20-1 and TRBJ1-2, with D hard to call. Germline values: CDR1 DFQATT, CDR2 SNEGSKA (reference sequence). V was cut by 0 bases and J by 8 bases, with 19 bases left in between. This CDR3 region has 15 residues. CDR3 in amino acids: CSARDPGAISEGYTF. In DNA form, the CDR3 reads TGCAGTGCTAGAGATCCAGGAGCTATTTCTGAAGGCTACACCTTC.

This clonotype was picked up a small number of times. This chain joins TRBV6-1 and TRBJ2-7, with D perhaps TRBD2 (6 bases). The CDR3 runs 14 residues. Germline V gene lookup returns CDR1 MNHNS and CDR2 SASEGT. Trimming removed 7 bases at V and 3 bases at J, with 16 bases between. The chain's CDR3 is CASTVAVGSYEQYF. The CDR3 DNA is TGTGCCAGCACCGTAGCGGTCGGCAGCTACGAGCAGTACTTC.

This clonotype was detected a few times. The CDR3 nucleotides are TGCAGTGCGGGGCGTTCTCATGAAGCTTTCTTT. This gives the protein CSAGRSHEAFF. This chain connects TRBV20-1 to TRBJ1-1; weak D call: TRBD1 (5 bases). The germline V and J ends were trimmed by 6 bases and 7 bases, with 12 bases remaining between them. The CDR3 runs to 11 residues. Germline lookup yields CDR1 DFQATT and CDR2 SNEGSKA (reference sequence).

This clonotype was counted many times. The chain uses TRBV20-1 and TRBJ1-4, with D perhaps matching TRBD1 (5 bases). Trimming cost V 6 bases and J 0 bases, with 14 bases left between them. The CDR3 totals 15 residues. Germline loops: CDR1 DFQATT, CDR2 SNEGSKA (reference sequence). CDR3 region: CSAPPQGSTNEKLFF. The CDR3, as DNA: TGCAGTGCCCCTCCTCAGGGATCAACTAATGAAAAACTGTTTTTT.

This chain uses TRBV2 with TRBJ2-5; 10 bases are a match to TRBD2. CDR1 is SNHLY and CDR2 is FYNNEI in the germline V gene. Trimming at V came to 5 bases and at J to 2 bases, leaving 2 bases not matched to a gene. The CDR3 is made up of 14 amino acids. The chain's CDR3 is CASSKGLAQETQYF. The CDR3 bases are TGTGCCAGCAGTAAGGGACTAGCGCAAGAGACCCAGTACTTC.

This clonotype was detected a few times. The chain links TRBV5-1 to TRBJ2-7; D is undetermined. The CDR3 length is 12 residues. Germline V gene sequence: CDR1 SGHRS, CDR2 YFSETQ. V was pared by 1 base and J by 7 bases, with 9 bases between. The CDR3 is CASSLSGPEQYF. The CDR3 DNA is TGCGCCAGCAGCTTGTCCGGGCCGGAGCAGTACTTC.

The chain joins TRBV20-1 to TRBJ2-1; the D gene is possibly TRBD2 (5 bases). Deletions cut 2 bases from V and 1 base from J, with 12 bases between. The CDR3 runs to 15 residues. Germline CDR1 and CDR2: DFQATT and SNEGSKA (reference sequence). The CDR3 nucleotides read TGCAGTGCTAGAAGAGCGGAGCCATCCTACAATGAGCAGTTCTTC. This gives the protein CSARRAEPSYNEQFF.

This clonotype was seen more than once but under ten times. The CDR3 DNA sequence: TGTGCCACCAGCTGGGGGAGGGAGACCCAGTACTTC. It codes for CATSWGRETQYF. The chain recombines TRBV15 with TRBJ2-5; the D gene is possibly TRBD2 (6 bases). Trimming left V 5 bases short and J 5 bases short, with 9 bases between. This CDR3 is 12 amino acids long. Germline CDR1 reads LNHNV; CDR2 reads YYDKDF (reference sequence).

CDR3 sequence reads: CASSHGQTDTQYF. In DNA, the CDR3 is TGTGCCAGCAGCCACGGACAGACAGATACGCAGTATTTT. The chain is built from TRBV7-3 and TRBJ2-3; D possibly corresponds to TRBD1 (6 bases). The CDR3 has 13 residues. Between the trimmed V and J ends, which lost 5 bases and 3 bases, there was a span of 9 bases. The germline V gene has CDR1 SGHTA and CDR2 FQGTGA.

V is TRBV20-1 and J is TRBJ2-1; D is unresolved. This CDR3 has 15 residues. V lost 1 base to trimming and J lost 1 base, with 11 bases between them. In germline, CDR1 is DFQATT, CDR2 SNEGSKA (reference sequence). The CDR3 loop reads CSARGGSASYNEQFF. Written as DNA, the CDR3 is TGCAGTGCTAGAGGGGGATCGGCGTCCTACAATGAGCAGTTCTTC.

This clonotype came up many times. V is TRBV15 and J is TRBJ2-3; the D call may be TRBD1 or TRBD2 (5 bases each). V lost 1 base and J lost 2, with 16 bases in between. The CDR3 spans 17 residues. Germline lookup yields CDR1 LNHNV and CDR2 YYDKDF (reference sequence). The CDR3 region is CATSRVAPGTFTDTQYF. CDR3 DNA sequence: TGTGCCACCAGCAGAGTCGCCCCCGGGACGTTCACAGATACGCAGTATTTT.

CDR3 residues: CASSLEGVGTDTQYF. For the CDR3, the DNA is TGCGCCAGCAGCTTGGAGGGCGTGGGCACAGATACGCAGTATTTT. The V and J genes are TRBV5-1 and TRBJ2-3; D ambiguous. The V end lost 0 bases, the J end lost 1 base, and 9 bases lay between the germline ends. Germline CDR1 and CDR2: SGHRS and YFSETQ. The CDR3 runs 15 residues.

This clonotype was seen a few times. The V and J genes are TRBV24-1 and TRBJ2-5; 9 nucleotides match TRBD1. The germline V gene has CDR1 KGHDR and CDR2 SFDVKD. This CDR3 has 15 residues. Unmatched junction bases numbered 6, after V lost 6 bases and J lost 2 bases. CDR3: CATSPTGGSQETQYF. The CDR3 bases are TGTGCCACCAGTCCGACAGGGGGATCACAAGAGACCCAGTACTTC.

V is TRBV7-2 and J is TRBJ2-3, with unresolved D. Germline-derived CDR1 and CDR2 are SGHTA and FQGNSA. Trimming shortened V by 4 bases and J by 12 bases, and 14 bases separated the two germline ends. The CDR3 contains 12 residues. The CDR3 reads CASSSILPHQYF. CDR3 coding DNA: TGTGCCAGCAGCTCCATACTCCCGCATCAGTATTTT.

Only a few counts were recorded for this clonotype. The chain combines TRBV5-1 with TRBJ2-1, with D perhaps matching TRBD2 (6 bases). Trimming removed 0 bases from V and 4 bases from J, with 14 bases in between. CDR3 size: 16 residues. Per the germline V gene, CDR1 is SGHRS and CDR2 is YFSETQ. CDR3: CASSLDGIAAYNEQFF. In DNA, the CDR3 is TGCGCCAGCAGCTTGGATGGGATAGCGGCTTACAATGAGCAGTTCTTC.

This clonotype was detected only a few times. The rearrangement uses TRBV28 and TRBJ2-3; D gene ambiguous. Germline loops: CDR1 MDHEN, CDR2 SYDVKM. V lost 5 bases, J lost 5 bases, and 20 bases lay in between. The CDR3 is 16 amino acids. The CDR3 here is CASSLPLRAKEDTQYF. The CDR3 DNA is TGTGCCAGCAGTCTACCCTTACGGGCTAAGGAAGATACGCAGTATTTT.

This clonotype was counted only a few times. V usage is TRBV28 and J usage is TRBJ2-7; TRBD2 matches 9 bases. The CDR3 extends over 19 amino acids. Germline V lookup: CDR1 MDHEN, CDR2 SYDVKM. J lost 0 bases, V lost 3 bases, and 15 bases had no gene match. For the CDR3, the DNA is TGTGCCAGCAGTTTGGCGGGACTAGCCGTACAAAAGAGCTCCTACGAGCAGTACTTC. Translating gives CASSLAGLAVQKSSYEQYF.